This T cell receptor beta chain appears in the sequencing data of a study of T cell responses to AZD1222 COVID-19 vaccine. Study results and caveats: Researchers took repertoire samples only after the peak T cell response had come. Donors were mostly white British, more females; clonal diversity possibly underestimated.

Profiled with immunoSEQ multiplex PCR; TCRdb holds only in-frame clones, not every one. The profile shows some 150,000 clones, just over 85% of them singletons. This CDR3 contains 15 residues. Unmatched junction bases numbered 10, after V lost 6 bases and J lost 6 bases. In germline, CDR1 is MNHEY, CDR2 SVGEGT. Of note for this clone: The antigen is undetermined.

V and J are TRBV6-2 or TRBV6-3 and TRBJ1-2; 10 bases map to TRBD1. This receptor was identified in an adult in good health. The source material was peripheral blood, sampled on day 0 of AZD1222 vaccination. CDR3 bases: TGTGCCAGCAGCGACCCGACAGGGGGCTATCATGGCTACACCTTC. Translation: CASSDPTGGYHGYTF.